This T cell receptor beta chain was retrieved from a study of CXCR3-negative and CXCR3-positive naive CD8 T cells. Study summary: Sequencing gave 120 million to 150 million TRB reads overall, about 1.5 +/- 0.3 million per library. Study outcomes and limitations: For naive cells, CXCR3-negative and CXCR3-positive subsets had similar TRBV-TRBJ usage; for memory cells, usage differed. CXCR3-positive naive cells had more hydrophobic TRB CDR3s than CXCR3-negative naive cells.

The libraries of TRB cDNA were prepared using 5' RACE with UMI labels. TCRdb re-analyzed the 5' RACE reads; it lists each CDR3 protein once, without DNA. The ten most abundant clones cover about 1.6% of a sample with fewer than 55,000 distinct CDR3 sequences. Comments on this clonotype: Antigen: not known.

Per the germline V gene, CDR1 is LNHDA and CDR2 is SQIVND (reference sequence). CDR3 length equals 16 residues. J is TRBJ2-1 and V is TRBV19. The source of this sequence is a human donor in good health. Some clones in this sample may be carry-over from other donors' samples. Sequencing was carried out using naive CXCR3- CD8+ T cells from blood. Subset indicated: CD45RO-CCR7+CD27+CD95- naive CD8+ T cells lacking CXCR3 (TNR3-). CDR3 sequence reads: CASSIGYPSSYNEQFF.